The clone carrying this T cell receptor (beta chain) occurred many times. What it recognizes is unknown. This record comes from a study of CD8 T cells in ankylosing spondylitis. Generation of TCR beta libraries employed quantitative 5'-RACE incorporating molecular barcodes. TCRdb ran MiXCR on the 5' RACE reads and lists one entry per CDR3 protein. The data contain fewer than 550,000 distinct CDR3 sequences, 5.3% of them singletons. V lost 0 bases to trimming and J lost 1 base, with 10 bases between them. This CDR3 has 15 residues. The germline gives CDR1 LNHNV, CDR2 YYDKDF (reference sequence). Regarding the study as a whole: Apparently characteristic of ankylosing spondylitis blood was a TCR beta motif (about eight highly homologous variants). Peripheral blood held disease-linked clones only at relatively low frequency, and these were CD8+. Existing reports had already noted some motif variants in reactive arthritis synovial fluid and blood. The study looked at matched synovial fluid samples from ankylosing spondylitis patients. Disease-linked clones were reported to be significantly enriched there.

V usage is TRBV15 and J usage is TRBJ2-7; TRBD1 might be the D (5 bases). This receptor was obtained from a male donor with ankylosing spondylitis. Sequencing was carried out using blood, either unsorted or a sorted T cell fraction (not recorded which). CDR3 coding DNA: TGTGCCACCAGCAGAGACAGGGATTTTTCCTACGAGCAGTACTTC. The encoded protein is CATSRDRDFSYEQYF.